The rows below give T cell receptor beta chains drawn from one sample of a study of early stage breast cancer tumors. Sequencing used immunoSEQ multiplex PCR; TCRdb keeps in-frame clones, though not all of them. The repertoire consists of 60,000 to 75,000 clones, with 80% occurring once and the leading ten covering approximately 4.5%. The specimen was blood. The receptors stem from a person in their forties with breast cancer. The CDR3 runs from the conserved cysteine through the conserved F or W. Fields, in order: J gene, clone size, V gene, D gene, CDR3 protein, CDR3 DNA. The D gene is left open where the match is weak. Not every row has a clone size; where given, it reads once, few, many or a size class.

TRBJ1-5 . TRBV6-1 . CASSDRYYSNQPQHF TGTGCCAGCAGTGACAGATATTATAGCAATCAGCCCCAGCATTTT
TRBJ2-1 . TRBV18 . CASSLGGAPNEQFF TGTGCCAGCTCACTAGGGGGAGCTCCCAATGAGCAGTTCTTC
TRBJ2-2 . TRBV10-3 . CAISESWNTGELFF TGTGCCATCAGTGAGTCGTGGAACACCGGGGAGCTGTTTTTT
TRBJ2-7 . TRBV6-1 TRBD1 CASMGHDRGYEQYF TGTGCCAGCATGGGGCATGACAGGGGTTACGAGCAGTACTTC
TRBJ2-7 . TRBV14 . CASSQREHEQYF TGTGCCAGCAGCCAAAGGGAGCACGAGCAGTACTTC
TRBJ2-5 . TRBV11-3 TRBD1 CASSPGGSGETQYF TGTGCCAGCAGCCCAGGGGGCTCGGGGGAGACCCAGTACTTC
TRBJ1-1 . TRBV18 TRBD1 CASSPRDRATEAFF TGTGCCAGCTCACCGCGGGACAGGGCCACTGAAGCTTTCTTT
TRBJ2-7 few TRBV27 . CASSLGPTYEQYF TGTGCCAGCAGTTTAGGACCGACCTACGAGCAGTACTTC
TRBJ2-7 medium-sized TRBV19 . CASSDRLGHEQYF TGTGCCAGTAGTGATCGGTTGGGCCACGAGCAGTACTTC
TRBJ2-5 . TRBV6-1 . CASSETGETQYF TGTGCCAGCAGTGAAACGGGCGAGACCCAGTACTTC
TRBJ1-2 . TRBV28 . CASSPSANYGYTF TGTGCCAGCAGTCCATCAGCTAACTATGGCTACACCTTC
TRBJ2-1 . TRBV2 TRBD2 CASSTGTSGSYNEQFF TGTGCCAGCAGTACCGGGACTAGCGGGAGCTACAATGAGCAGTTCTTC
TRBJ2-5 . TRBV21-1 . CASSKGDWKTQYF TGTGCCAGCAGCAAAGGGGACTGGAAAACCCAGTACTTC
TRBJ2-1 . TRBV5-6 . CASRVRRSEQFF TGTGCCAGCAGGGTGAGGAGATCTGAGCAGTTCTTC
TRBJ2-1 . TRBV7-8 . CASSLSVGNEQFF TGTGCCAGCAGCTTATCGGTAGGGAATGAGCAGTTCTTC
TRBJ2-5 . TRBV27 TRBD2 CASSYGTSGRGQETQYF TGTGCCAGCAGCTATGGGACTAGCGGGAGGGGGCAAGAGACCCAGTACTTC
TRBJ1-3 . TRBV16 . CASSQSRATRSGNTIYF TGTGCCAGCAGCCAATCCCGCGCCACTCGCTCTGGAAACACCATATATTTT
TRBJ2-7 . TRBV7-9 . CASSVGYEQYF TGTGCCAGCAGCGTGGGATACGAGCAGTACTTC
TRBJ2-7 . TRBV2 TRBD2 CASWGGFSYEQYF TGTGCCAGCTGGGGGGGATTCTCCTACGAGCAGTACTTC
TRBJ2-5 . TRBV4-1 . CASSRTEGETQYF TGCGCCAGCAGCCGGACCGAAGGGGAGACCCAGTACTTC
TRBJ2-2 . TRBV7-7 . CASSLAASVNTGELFF TGTGCTAGCAGCTTAGCGGCGAGCGTGAACACCGGGGAGCTGTTTTTT
TRBJ2-2 . TRBV16 TRBD2 CASSQTAPGLAVGELFF TGTGCCAGCAGCCAGACTGCTCCGGGACTAGCGGTCGGGGAGCTGTTTTTT
TRBJ2-5 . TRBV11-3 TRBD1 CASSLGQTQETQYF TGTGCCAGCAGCTTGGGACAGACCCAAGAGACCCAGTACTTC
TRBJ2-6 . TRBV9 . CASSFGPGTGFPGANVLTF TGTGCCAGCAGCTTCGGACCGGGAACAGGCTTCCCTGGGGCCAACGTCCTGACTTTC
TRBJ2-2 once TRBV6-6 TRBD1 CASSYSGQGGTGELFF TGTGCCAGCAGTTACTCGGGACAGGGGGGCACCGGGGAGCTGTTTTTT
TRBJ1-2 . TRBV5-5 . CASSLVYGGQLGYTF TGTGCCAGCAGCTTGGTGTATGGGGGGCAATTGGGCTACACCTTC
TRBJ2-1 . TRBV5-5 . CASRHDIAPYNEQFF TGTGCCAGCAGACATGACATCGCACCTTACAATGAGCAGTTCTTC
TRBJ2-1 . TRBV4-1 . CASSHGISEQFF TGCGCCAGCAGCCACGGTATCTCAGAGCAGTTCTTC
TRBJ2-5 . TRBV5-1 . CASSPAPAGETQYF TGCGCCAGCAGCCCGGCCCCGGCGGGGGAGACCCAGTACTTC
TRBJ2-5 . TRBV12-5 . CASGLTVSRPSVQETQYF TGTGCTAGTGGCCTTACCGTATCCAGGCCTAGCGTCCAAGAGACCCAGTACTTC
TRBJ1-1 . TRBV6-6 . CASSYRDKNTEAFF TGTGCCAGCAGTTATCGGGACAAGAACACTGAAGCTTTCTTT
TRBJ2-7 . TRBV5-1 . CASSISRLEQYF TGCGCCAGCAGCATCTCCCGACTCGAGCAGTACTTC
TRBJ2-2 . TRBV7-9 . CASQEGGELFF TGTGCCAGCCAGGAGGGCGGGGAGCTGTTTTTT
TRBJ2-1 . TRBV7-9 TRBD2 CASSLLAGPYNEQFF TGTGCCAGCAGCTTACTAGCGGGACCCTACAATGAGCAGTTCTTC
TRBJ1-1 . TRBV6-4 . CASRKTRVNTEAFF TGTGCCAGCAGGAAAACGAGGGTGAACACTGAAGCTTTCTTT
TRBJ2-6 . TRBV7-8 . CASSLVSGRSSLANVLTF TGTGCCAGCAGCTTAGTTTCAGGGCGCAGCTCTTTGGCCAACGTCCTGACTTTC
TRBJ1-5 . TRBV6-1 TRBD1 CASSKDRGSNQPQHF TGTGCCAGCAGTAAGGACAGGGGTAGCAATCAGCCCCAGCATTTT
TRBJ2-5 . TRBV14 . CASSQVPETQYF TGTGCCAGCAGCCAAGTCCCAGAGACCCAGTACTTC
TRBJ1-1 . TRBV7-9 . CASSLDLGRAFF TGTGCCAGCAGCTTAGATTTGGGGCGAGCTTTCTTT
TRBJ2-7 . TRBV10-2 . CASRGVDQRIGEQYF TGCGCCAGCAGGGGAGTGGACCAGCGAATCGGCGAGCAGTACTTC
TRBJ2-1 . TRBV18 TRBD1 CASLPTGLSSYNEQFF TGTGCCAGCTTGCCGACAGGGCTTAGCTCCTACAATGAGCAGTTCTTC
TRBJ2-7 . TRBV28 TRBD2 CASSPGLAGIYEQYF TGTGCCAGCAGCCCGGGACTAGCGGGGATCTACGAGCAGTACTTC
TRBJ2-3 . TRBV7-9 . CASSFGDGRTDTQYF TGTGCCAGCAGCTTTGGGGACGGACGCACAGATACGCAGTATTTT
TRBJ1-2 . TRBV2 . CASLGDRANYGYTF TGTGCCAGCCTAGGGGACCGAGCTAACTATGGCTACACCTTC
TRBJ2-2 . TRBV6-4 . CASSARLATGELFF TGTGCCAGCAGCGCCCGTCTGGCCACCGGGGAGCTGTTTTTT
TRBJ2-7 few TRBV11-3 TRBD1 CASQGQGQNEQYF TGTGCCAGCCAAGGACAGGGGCAGAACGAGCAGTACTTC
TRBJ1-5 . TRBV6-1 . CASRGWQGLQPQHF TGTGCCAGCAGGGGATGGCAGGGCCTTCAGCCCCAGCATTTT
TRBJ1-1 . TRBV27 . CASSQGNTEAFF TGTGCCAGCAGCCAGGGTAACACTGAAGCTTTCTTT
TRBJ1-2 . TRBV15 . CATARSDRSYGYTF TGTGCCACGGCCCGATCGGACAGATCGTATGGCTACACCTTC
TRBJ2-7 once TRBV27 TRBD2 CASSLKGTSGSRDYEQYF TGTGCCAGCAGTTTAAAAGGGACTAGCGGGAGTCGGGACTACGAGCAGTACTTC